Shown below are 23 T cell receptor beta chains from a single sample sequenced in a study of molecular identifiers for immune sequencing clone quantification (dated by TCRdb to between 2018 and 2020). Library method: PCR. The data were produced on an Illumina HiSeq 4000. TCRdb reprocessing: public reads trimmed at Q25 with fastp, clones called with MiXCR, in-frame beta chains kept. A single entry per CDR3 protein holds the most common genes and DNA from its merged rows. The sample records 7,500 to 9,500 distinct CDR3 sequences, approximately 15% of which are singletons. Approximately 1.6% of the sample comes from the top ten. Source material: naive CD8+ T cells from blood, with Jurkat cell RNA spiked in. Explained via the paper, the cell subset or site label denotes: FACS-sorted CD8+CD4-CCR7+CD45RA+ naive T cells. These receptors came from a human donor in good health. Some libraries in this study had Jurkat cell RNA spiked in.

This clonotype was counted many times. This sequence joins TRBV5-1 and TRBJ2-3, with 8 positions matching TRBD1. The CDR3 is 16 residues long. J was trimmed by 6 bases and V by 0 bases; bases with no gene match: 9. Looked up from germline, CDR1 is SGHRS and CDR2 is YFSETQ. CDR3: CASSLADRGLRDTQYF. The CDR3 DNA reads TGCGCCAGCAGCTTGGCCGACAGGGGATTGAGGGATACGCAGTATTTT.

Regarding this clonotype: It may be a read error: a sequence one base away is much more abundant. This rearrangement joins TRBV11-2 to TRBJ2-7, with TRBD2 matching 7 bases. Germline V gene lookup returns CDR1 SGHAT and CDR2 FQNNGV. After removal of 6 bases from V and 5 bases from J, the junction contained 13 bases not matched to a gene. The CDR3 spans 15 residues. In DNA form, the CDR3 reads TGTGCCAGCAGTTCGGACGCGGGGGTTCCCCACGAGCAGTACTTC. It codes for CASSSDAGVPHEQYF.

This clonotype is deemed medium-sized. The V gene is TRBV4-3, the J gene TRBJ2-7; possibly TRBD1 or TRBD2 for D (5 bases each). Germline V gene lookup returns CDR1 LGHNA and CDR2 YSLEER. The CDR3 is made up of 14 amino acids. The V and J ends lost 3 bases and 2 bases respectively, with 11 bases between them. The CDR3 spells CASSQGTGPYEQYF. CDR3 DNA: TGCGCCAGCAGCCAGGGGACGGGCCCCTACGAGCAGTACTTC.

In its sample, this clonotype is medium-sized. CDR3 DNA: TGTGCCAGTAGTGCGGACAGCTACGAGCAGTACTTC. Protein sequence: CASSADSYEQYF. The chain combines TRBV19 with TRBJ2-7, with D possibly being TRBD1 (6 bases). V was clipped by 5 bases and J by 3 bases, with 8 bases between them. The CDR3 consists of 12 residues. The germline V gene has CDR1 LNHDA and CDR2 SQIVND (reference sequence).

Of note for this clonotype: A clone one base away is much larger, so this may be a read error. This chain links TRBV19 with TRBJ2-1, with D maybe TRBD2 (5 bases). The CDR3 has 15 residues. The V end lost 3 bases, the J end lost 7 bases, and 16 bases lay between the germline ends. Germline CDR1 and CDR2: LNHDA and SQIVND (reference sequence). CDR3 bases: TGTGCCAGTAGTATGATAGCGACGGGCTGGAATGAGCAGTTCTTC. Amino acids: CASSMIATGWNEQFF. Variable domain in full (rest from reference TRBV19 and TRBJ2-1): DGGITQSPKYLFRKEGQNVTLSCEQNLNHDAMYWYRQDPGQGLRLIYYSQIVNDFQKGDIAEGYSVSREKKESFPLTVTSAQKNPTAFYLCASSMIATGWNEQFFGPGTRLTVL.

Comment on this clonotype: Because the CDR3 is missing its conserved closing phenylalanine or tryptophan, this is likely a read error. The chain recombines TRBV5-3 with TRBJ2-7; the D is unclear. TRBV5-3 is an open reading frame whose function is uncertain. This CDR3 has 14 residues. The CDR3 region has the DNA TGTGCCAGCAGCTTGAACGTCGGAGCCGCCGAGCAGTACCTC. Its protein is CASSLNVGAAEQYL.

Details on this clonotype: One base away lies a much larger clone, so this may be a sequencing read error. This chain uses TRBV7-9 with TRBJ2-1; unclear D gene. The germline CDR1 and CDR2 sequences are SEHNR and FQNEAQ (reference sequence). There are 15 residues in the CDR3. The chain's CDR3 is CASGLVPSLKNEQFF. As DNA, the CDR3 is TGTGCCAGCGGCTTGGTTCCATCCCTTAAGAATGAGCAGTTCTTC.

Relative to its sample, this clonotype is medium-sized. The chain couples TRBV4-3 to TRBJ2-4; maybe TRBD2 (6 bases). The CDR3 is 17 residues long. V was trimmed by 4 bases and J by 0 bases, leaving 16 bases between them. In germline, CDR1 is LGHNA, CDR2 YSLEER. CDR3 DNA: TGCGCCAGCAGCCCCAAGCGGGCTACCCTAGCCAAAAACATTCAGTACTTC. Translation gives CASSPKRATLAKNIQYF.

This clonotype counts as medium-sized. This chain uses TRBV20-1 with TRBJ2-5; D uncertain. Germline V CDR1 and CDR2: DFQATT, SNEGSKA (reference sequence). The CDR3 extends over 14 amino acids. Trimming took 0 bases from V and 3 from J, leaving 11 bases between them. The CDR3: CSARDLEWKETQYF. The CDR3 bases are TGCAGTGCTAGAGATCTCGAATGGAAAGAGACCCAGTACTTC.

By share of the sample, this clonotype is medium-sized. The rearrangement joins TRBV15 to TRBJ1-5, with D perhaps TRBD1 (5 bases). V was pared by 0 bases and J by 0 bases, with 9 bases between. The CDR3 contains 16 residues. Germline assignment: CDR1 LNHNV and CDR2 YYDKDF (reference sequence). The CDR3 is CATSRDPRDSNQPQHF. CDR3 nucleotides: TGTGCCACCAGCAGAGATCCCAGGGATAGCAATCAGCCCCAGCATTTT.

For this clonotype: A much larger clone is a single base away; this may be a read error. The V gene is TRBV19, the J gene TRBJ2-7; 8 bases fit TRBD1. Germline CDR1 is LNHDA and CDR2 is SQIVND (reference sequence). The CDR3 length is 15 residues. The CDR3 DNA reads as TGTGCCAGTAGTATATCAGGGGGCGCCTCCTACAAGCAGTACTTC. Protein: CASSISGGASYKQYF.

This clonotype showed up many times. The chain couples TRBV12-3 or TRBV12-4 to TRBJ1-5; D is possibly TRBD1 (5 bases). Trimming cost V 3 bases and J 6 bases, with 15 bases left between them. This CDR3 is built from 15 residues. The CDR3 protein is CASSFGGGGGQPQHF. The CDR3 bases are TGTGCCAGCAGTTTCGGGGGGGGTGGGGGTCAGCCCCAGCATTTT.

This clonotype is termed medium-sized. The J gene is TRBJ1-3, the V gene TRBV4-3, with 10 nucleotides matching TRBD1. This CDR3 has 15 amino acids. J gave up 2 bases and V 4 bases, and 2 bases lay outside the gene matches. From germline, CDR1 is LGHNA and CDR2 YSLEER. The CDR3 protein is CASSPGTGAGNTIYF. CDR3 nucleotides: TGCGCCAGCAGCCCCGGGACAGGGGCTGGAAACACCATATATTTT.

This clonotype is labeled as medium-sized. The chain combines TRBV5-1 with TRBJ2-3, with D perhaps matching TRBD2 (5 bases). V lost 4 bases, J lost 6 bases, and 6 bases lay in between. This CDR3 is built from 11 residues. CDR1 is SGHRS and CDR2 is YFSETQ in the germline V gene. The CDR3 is CASSPGDTQYF. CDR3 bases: TGCGCCAGCAGCCCGGGGGATACGCAGTATTTT.

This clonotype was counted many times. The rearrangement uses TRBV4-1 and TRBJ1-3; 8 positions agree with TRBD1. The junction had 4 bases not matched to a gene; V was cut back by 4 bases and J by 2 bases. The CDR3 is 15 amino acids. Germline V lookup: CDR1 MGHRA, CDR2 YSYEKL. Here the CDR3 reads CASSLLDRAGNTIYF. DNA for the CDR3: TGCGCCAGCAGCCTCCTGGACAGGGCTGGAAACACCATATATTTT.

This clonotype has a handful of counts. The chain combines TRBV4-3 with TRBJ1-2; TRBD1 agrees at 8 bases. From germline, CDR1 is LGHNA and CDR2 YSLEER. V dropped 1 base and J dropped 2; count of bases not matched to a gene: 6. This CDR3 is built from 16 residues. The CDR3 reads CASSQADRGMNYGYTF. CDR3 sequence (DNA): TGCGCCAGCAGCCAAGCAGACAGGGGTATGAACTATGGCTACACCTTC.

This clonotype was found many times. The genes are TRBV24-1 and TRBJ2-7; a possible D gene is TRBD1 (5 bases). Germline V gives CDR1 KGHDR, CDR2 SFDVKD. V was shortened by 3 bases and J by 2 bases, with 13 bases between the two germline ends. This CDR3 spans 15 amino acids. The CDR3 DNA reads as TGTGCCACCAGTGATCATGACAGCCTCACCTACGAGCAGTACTTC. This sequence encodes CATSDHDSLTYEQYF.

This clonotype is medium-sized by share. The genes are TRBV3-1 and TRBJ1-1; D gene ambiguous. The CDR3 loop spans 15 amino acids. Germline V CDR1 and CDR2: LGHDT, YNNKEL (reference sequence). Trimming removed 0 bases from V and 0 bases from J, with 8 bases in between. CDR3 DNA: TGTGCCAGCAGCCAAGACCCGGCAATGAACACTGAAGCTTTCTTT. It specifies CASSQDPAMNTEAFF.

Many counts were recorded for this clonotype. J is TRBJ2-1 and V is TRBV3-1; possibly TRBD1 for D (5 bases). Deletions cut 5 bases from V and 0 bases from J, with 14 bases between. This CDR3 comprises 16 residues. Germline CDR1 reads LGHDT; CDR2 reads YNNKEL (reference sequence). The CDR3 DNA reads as TGTGCCAGCAGCGCTGAGACAGCGAGCTCCTACAATGAGCAGTTCTTC. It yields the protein CASSAETASSYNEQFF.

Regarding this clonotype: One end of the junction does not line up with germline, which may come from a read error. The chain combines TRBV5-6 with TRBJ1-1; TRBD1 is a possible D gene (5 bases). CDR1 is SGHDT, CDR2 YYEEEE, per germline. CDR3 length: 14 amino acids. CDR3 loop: CASSLGQLNTGAFF. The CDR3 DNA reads TGTGCCAGCAGCTTGGGACAGTTGAACACTGGAGCTTTCTTT.

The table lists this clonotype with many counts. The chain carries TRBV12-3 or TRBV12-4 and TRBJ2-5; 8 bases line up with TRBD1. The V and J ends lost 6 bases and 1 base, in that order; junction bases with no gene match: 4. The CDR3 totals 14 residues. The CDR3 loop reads CASRATGGQETQYF. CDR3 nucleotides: TGTGCCAGCAGGGCAACAGGGGGCCAAGAGACCCAGTACTTC.

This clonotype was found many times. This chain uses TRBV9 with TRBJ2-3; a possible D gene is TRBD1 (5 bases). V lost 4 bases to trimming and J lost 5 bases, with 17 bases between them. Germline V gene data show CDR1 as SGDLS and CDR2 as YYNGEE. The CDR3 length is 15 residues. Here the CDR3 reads CASSQTPAQGDTQYF. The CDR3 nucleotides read TGTGCCAGCAGCCAGACCCCGGCCCAGGGAGATACGCAGTATTTT.

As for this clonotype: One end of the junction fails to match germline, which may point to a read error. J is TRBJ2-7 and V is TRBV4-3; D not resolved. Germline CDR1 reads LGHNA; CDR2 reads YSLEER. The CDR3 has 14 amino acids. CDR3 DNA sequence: TGCGTCAGCAGCCAAGACGCGGCGGCCTACGAGCAGTACTTC. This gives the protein CVSSQDAAAYEQYF.